This T cell receptor beta chain emerged from a study of blood T cell repertoires in COVID-19. Across the whole study: The United States, Italy and Spain provided the acute and convalescent COVID-19 samples. From T cells, B-cell-depleted T cells, or PBMCs came the material, which was cDNA or gDNA.

Authors' processing steps: Reference gene primer amplification gave nucleated cell count estimates. Generated by immunoSEQ multiplex PCR, the TCRdb table keeps only in-frame clones and is missing some. D and trimming were read from the DNA, whereas the V and J calls and clone size are those reported in that table. The table lists 100,000 to 150,000 clones, around 89% of them singletons, with approximately 1.4% in the top ten. CDR3 length equals 17 residues. V dropped 3 bases and J dropped 5 bases, with 22 bases sitting between them. The germline CDR1 and CDR2 sequences are SGHRS and YFSETQ. This TCR was recovered from a human donor in a cohort sampled during active COVID-19. The sample taken for sequencing was peripheral blood. The chain employs TRBV5-1 and TRBJ2-3, with a weak D call TRBD1 (6 bases). The CDR3 nucleotides read TGCGCCAGCAGCTGGACGGACAGCCCAGACAATATAGATACGCAGTATTTT. It encodes CASSWTDSPDNIDTQYF.